This T cell receptor (beta chain) was obtained from a study of shared clonotypes between healthy human individuals. Trimming removed 8 bases at V and 4 bases at J, with 12 bases between. Per the germline V gene, CDR1 is MNHEY and CDR2 is SVGAGI. CDR3 length: 13 amino acids. Only in-frame clones appear in the TCRdb table, and some are missing; sequencing was by immunoSEQ multiplex PCR. The data contain about 1.5 million clones, 95% to 99% of them singletons. The rearrangement links TRBV6-5 to TRBJ1-5, with D unresolved. The sample was naive CD4+ T cells sorted from blood. Subset of the sample: CD45RA+ positively selected. The receptor was derived from a man aged 25 to 40 in good health. The CDR3 DNA follows: TGTGCCAGCCGAGCGCGGGGAAATCAGCCCCAGCATTTT. This sequence encodes CASRARGNQPQHF.